This TCR beta chain was obtained from a study of blood T cell repertoires in COVID-19. Clones were sequenced by immunoSEQ multiplex PCR, and TCRdb holds only the in-frame ones, with some missing. The data contain about 440,000 clones, roughly 91% of them singletons. Trimming removed 4 bases from V and 5 bases from J, with 21 bases in between. CDR1 and CDR2 (germline): MNHEY, SMNVEV (reference sequence). The CDR3 is 16 amino acids. V gene TRBV27 combines with J gene TRBJ2-7, with TRBD1 as a possible D gene (6 bases). The clonotype comes from a man between 18 and 35 years old who had recovered from COVID-19. The sequencing input was PBMCs or T cells enriched from blood (not recorded which). Written as DNA, the CDR3 is TGTGCCAGCAGTTCGATATGGCATCAGGGGTTGGACGAGCAGTACTTC. Protein product: CASSSIWHQGLDEQYF.